The sequence of this TCR beta chain was determined in a study of blood T cell repertoires in COVID-19. At the level of the study: Samples of COVID-19 (acute and convalescent) were obtained from the United States, Italy and Spain. In each case, the material was cDNA or gDNA derived from T cells, B-cell-depleted T cells, or PBMCs.

This CDR3 is built from 15 residues. The trim removed 3 bases at V and 7 bases at J, leaving 8 bases unmatched. The V gene's germline CDR1 is KGHSH and CDR2 LQKENI. Original processing methods: For nucleated cells, counts were estimated from reference gene primer amplification. Libraries were prepared by immunoSEQ multiplex PCR; TCRdb keeps only in-frame clonotypes and omits some of them. Clonal size and the V and J genes are those of that table, whereas D and trimming came from the DNA. The sample holds about 70,000 clones, 75% to 85% seen once. Seattle researchers signed up patients amid active infection and tracked them longitudinally.

The clonotype originates from a man aged 25-45 years with COVID-19, enrolled during active disease. The chain employs TRBV18 and TRBJ1-3, with 8 nucleotides matching TRBD1. The sequenced sample was peripheral blood. In nucleotides, the CDR3 is TGTGCCAGCTCACCGCGGGACAGGCAAAGGAACACCATATATTTT. It codes for CASSPRDRQRNTIYF. Looking up the rest from reference TRBV18 and TRBJ1-3 gives the full variable domain: NAGVMQNPRHLVRRRGQEARLRCSPMKGHSHVYWYRQLPEEGLKFMVYLQKENIIDESGMPKERFSAEFPKEGPSILRIQQVVRGDSAAYFCASSPRDRQRNTIYFGEGSWLTVV.